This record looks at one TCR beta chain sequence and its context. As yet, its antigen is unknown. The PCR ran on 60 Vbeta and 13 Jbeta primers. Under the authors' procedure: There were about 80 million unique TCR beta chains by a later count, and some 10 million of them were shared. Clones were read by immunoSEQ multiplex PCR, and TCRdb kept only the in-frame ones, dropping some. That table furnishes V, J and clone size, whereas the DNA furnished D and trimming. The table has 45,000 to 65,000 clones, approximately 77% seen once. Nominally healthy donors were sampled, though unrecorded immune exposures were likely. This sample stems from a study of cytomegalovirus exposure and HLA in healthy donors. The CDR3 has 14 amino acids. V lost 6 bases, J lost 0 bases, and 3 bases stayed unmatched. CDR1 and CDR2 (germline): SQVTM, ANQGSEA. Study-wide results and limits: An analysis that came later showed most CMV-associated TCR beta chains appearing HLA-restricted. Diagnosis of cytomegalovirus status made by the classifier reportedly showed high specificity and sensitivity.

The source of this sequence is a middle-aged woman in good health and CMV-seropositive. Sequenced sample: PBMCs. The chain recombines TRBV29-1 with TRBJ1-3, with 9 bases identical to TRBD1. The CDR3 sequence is CSVGQGLSGNTIYF. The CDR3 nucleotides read TGCAGCGTGGGACAGGGCCTCTCTGGAAACACCATATATTTT.